This TCR beta chain came from a study of regulatory T cells in long-lasting Graves disease. The wider study: Antithyroid drug intake by newly diagnosed Graves' patients had lasted under 3 months.

Time point of the sample: newly diagnosed GD, antithyroid drugs for less than 3 months. The TCR library was made from RNA extracted from PBMCs. Patients met American Thyroid Association criteria for Graves' disease. V was pared by 6 bases and J by 9 bases, with 10 bases between. Germline-derived CDR1 and CDR2 are MNHEY and SMNVEV (reference sequence). The CDR3 extends over 11 amino acids. This clonotype came up many times. For TCR beta, libraries came from iRepertoire HTBI primers and Arm-PCR of CDR3 regions. TCRdb reprocessed the multiplex PCR reads via MiXCR and lists one record per CDR3 protein. The sample has approximately 360,000 distinct CDR3 sequences; 12% are singletons. The same sample was also used in a study of T cells in Graves' hyperthyroidism and ophthalmopathy. According to that study: The HTBI primer set was used in a first-round RT-PCR of the TCR CDR3.

The J gene is TRBJ2-3, the V gene TRBV27; weak D call: TRBD1 (6 bases). This clonotype was obtained from a woman between 18 and 29 years old with Graves disease. This material consisted of peripheral blood mononuclear cells (PBMCs), taken at new diagnosis, from a patient treated with antithyroid drugs. As DNA, the CDR3 is TGTGCCAGCAGCTTGGGGGCAACGCAGTATTTT. It encodes CASSLGATQYF.